The 10 T cell receptor beta chains below come from one sample, sequenced in a study of shared clonotypes between healthy human individuals. Assay used: immunoSEQ multiplex PCR; TCRdb lists only in-frame clones, some missing. The sample consists of roughly 650,000 clones, around 96% of them appearing once. Naive CD8 populations comprised CD45RO-negative cells positively selected for CCR7, excluding terminally differentiated effector memory CD45RA+ cells. The sequencing sample was made of naive CD8+ T cells sorted from blood. The receptors derive from a woman aged 25-40 years in good health.

The chain links TRBV29-1 to TRBJ1-2, with 8 positions matching TRBD1. This CDR3 is built from 14 residues. CDR1 and CDR2 (germline): SQVTM, ANQGSEA. V lost 5 bases, J lost 0 bases, and 5 bases stayed unmatched. Here the CDR3 DNA reads TGCAGCGTTTCGGAGACAGGGGCTAACTATGGCTACACCTTC. This codes for CSVSETGANYGYTF.

The chain combines TRBV19 with TRBJ2-1; 8 bases fit TRBD2. There are 20 residues in the CDR3. Trimming cost V 3 bases and J 1 base; bases outside gene matches: 17. CDR1 LNHDA and CDR2 SQIVND come from the germline V gene (reference sequence). The CDR3 region has the DNA TGTGCCAGTAGTATCACAACCATTCGATCACGGGAGGGTTCCTACAATGAGCAGTTCTTC. It codes for CASSITTIRSREGSYNEQFF.

V usage is TRBV2 and J usage is TRBJ1-5, with no clear D. Germline CDR1 and CDR2: SNHLY and FYNNEI. The V and J ends lost 6 bases and 1 base respectively, with 13 bases between them. CDR3 length: 15 residues. CDR3 DNA sequence: TGTGCCAGCAGCAGAGGGCAGTTCAGCAATCAGCCCCAGCATTTT. Protein: CASSRGQFSNQPQHF.

This clone was observed a handful of times. The gene calls are TRBV6-1 and TRBJ1-2; a weak D match, TRBD1 (5 bases). Per the germline V gene, CDR1 is MNHNS and CDR2 is SASEGT. The CDR3 consists of 11 residues. V was pared by 7 bases and J by 6 bases, with 9 bases between. The CDR3 bases are TGTGCCAGCACTTGGGGGAATGGCTACACCTTC. Translating gives CASTWGNGYTF.

This clone was observed once. The V and J genes are TRBV2 and TRBJ1-3; D uncertain. V dropped 4 bases and J dropped 2 bases, with 12 bases sitting between them. The CDR3 loop spans 15 amino acids. Germline CDR1 SNHLY, CDR2 FYNNEI. The CDR3 is CASSVSRVTGNTIYF. CDR3 bases: TGTGCCAGCAGTGTATCAAGGGTCACTGGAAACACCATATATTTT.

The rearrangement uses TRBV29-1 and TRBJ2-1; 9 bases line up with TRBD1. The V segment lost 6 bases and the J segment 1 base; nucleotides outside the gene matches: 4. This CDR3 is 14 amino acids long. CDR1 SQVTM and CDR2 ANQGSEA come from the germline V gene. This CDR3 is CSVTGGLSYNEQFF. The CDR3 DNA is TGCAGCGTGACAGGGGGTCTGTCCTACAATGAGCAGTTCTTC.

The J gene is TRBJ2-1, the V gene TRBV28; 14 nucleotides match TRBD2. V was clipped by 3 bases and J by 5 bases; unmatched bases: 0. This CDR3 contains 15 residues. Germline values: CDR1 MDHEN, CDR2 SYDVKM. CDR3 sequence: CASSLGLAGDNEQFF. The CDR3, as DNA: TGTGCCAGCAGTTTGGGACTAGCGGGGGACAATGAGCAGTTCTTC.

This clone was detected only a few times. The sample holds other DNA sequences that translate to the same CDR3. The genes are TRBV9 and TRBJ2-6; D is undetermined. V lost 0 bases, J lost 0 bases, and 4 bases lay in between. There are 15 residues in the CDR3. Germline V gives CDR1 SGDLS, CDR2 YYNGEE. The CDR3, as DNA: TGTGCCAGCAGCGTAGACGGCTCTGGGGCCAACGTCCTGACTTTC. Encoded protein: CASSVDGSGANVLTF.

The chain joins TRBV7-8 to TRBJ2-1, with D perhaps matching TRBD2 (5 bases). V lost 1 base to trimming and J lost 0 bases, with 10 bases between them. CDR1 is SGHVS and CDR2 is FQNEAQ in the germline V gene. The CDR3 totals 16 residues. The CDR3 nucleotides read TGTGCCAGCAGCTTAGAAGCTAGCAGCTCCTACAATGAGCAGTTCTTC. Protein sequence: CASSLEASSSYNEQFF.

CDR3 bases: TGTGCCAGCAGCTCGGGACTAGCGGGAGGCGGGGAGACCCAGTACTTC. Encoded protein: CASSSGLAGGGETQYF. The V gene is TRBV9, the J gene TRBJ2-5, with 15 bases that match TRBD2. Trimming took 4 bases from V and 5 from J; bases not matched to a gene: 6. The CDR3 spans 16 residues. Germline V lookup: CDR1 SGDLS, CDR2 YYNGEE.